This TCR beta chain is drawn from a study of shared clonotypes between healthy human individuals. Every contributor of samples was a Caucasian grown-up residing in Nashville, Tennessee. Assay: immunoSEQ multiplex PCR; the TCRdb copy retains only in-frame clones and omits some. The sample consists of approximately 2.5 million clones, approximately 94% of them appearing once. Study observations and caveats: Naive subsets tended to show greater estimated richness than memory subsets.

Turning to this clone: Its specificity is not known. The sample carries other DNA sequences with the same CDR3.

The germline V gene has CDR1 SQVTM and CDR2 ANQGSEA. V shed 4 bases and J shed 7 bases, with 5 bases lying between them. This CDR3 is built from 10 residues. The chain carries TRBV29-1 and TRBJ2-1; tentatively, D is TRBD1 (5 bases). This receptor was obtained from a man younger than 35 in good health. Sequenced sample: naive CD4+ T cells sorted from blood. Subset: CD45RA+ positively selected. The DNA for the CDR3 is TGCAGCGTTGCAGGGAATGAGCAGTTCTTC. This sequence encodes CSVAGNEQFF.